The 25 T cell receptor beta chains below were found in one sample sequenced in a study of T-cell reconstitution after alpha-beta-depleted transplantation in children. This sample's TCRbeta library carried unique molecular identifier barcodes. TCRdb re-called the PCR reads through MiXCR, storing one row per CDR3 protein. The sample contains about 1,000,000 distinct CDR3 sequences, around 30% of which appear only once. The sample was PBMCs, mostly from graft donor cells, taken 360 days after TCRalphabeta/CD19-depleted stem cell transplant. These receptors were obtained from a boy under two years old who had a stem cell transplant for SCID, so the T cells may come from the graft donor.

This clonotype was observed a handful of times. V usage is TRBV28 and J usage is TRBJ2-5; 10 bases align to TRBD1. There are 17 residues in the CDR3. The V gene's germline CDR1 is MDHEN and CDR2 SYDVKM. J gave up 1 base and V 3 bases, and 8 bases lay outside the gene matches. CDR3 nucleotides: TGTGCCAGCAGTTTCCCGACAGGGGGCGCGATCCAAGAGACCCAGTACTTC. Translated, it gives CASSFPTGGAIQETQYF.

This clonotype was detected only a few times. The CDR3 DNA sequence: TGCAGTGTCACAGCGGGGGGGATGGCAGATACGCAGTATTTT. Protein product: CSVTAGGMADTQYF. This chain joins TRBV20-1 and TRBJ2-3; the match to TRBD2 covers 10 bases. J gave up 4 bases and V 7 bases, and 8 bases lay outside the gene matches. This CDR3 has 14 residues. In germline, CDR1 is DFQATT, CDR2 SNEGSKA (reference sequence).

This chain joins TRBV19 and TRBJ1-2; D gene uncertain. The CDR3 runs to 16 residues. Germline CDR1 reads LNHDA; CDR2 reads SQIVND (reference sequence). Trimming left V 3 bases short and J 6 bases short, with 20 bases between. The CDR3 region has the DNA TGTGCCAGTAGTATCGGAGTTCTTGGGGAGAGGAATGGCTACACCTTC. Its protein is CASSIGVLGERNGYTF.

This clonotype occurred a few times. This chain links TRBV4-3 with TRBJ1-2, with 7 bases that match TRBD1. V lost 4 bases and J lost 3; bases outside the gene matches: 8. This CDR3 has 15 residues. The V gene's germline CDR1 is LGHNA and CDR2 YSLEER. The CDR3 nucleotides read TGCGCCAGCAGCCCCAGACAGGGAATCGACTATGGCTACACCTTC. Translating it yields CASSPRQGIDYGYTF.

This clonotype was recorded many times. The chain links TRBV5-1 to TRBJ2-3, with 7 bases aligning to TRBD2. V lost 0 bases, J lost 0 bases, and 4 bases stayed unmatched. Germline CDR1 and CDR2: SGHRS and YFSETQ. The CDR3 contains 16 residues. The CDR3 here is CASSLGGTTSTDTQYF. In DNA form, the CDR3 reads TGCGCCAGCAGCTTGGGAGGGACTACAAGCACAGATACGCAGTATTTT.

This clonotype appeared a single time. The rearrangement joins TRBV6-1 to TRBJ2-1; 11 bases are a match to TRBD2. J lost 3 bases, V lost 7 bases, and 8 bases had no gene match. The germline V gene encodes CDR1 MNHNS and CDR2 SASEGT. The length of the CDR3 is 16 residues. The CDR3 reads CASKGGTSGFYNEQFF. CDR3 sequence (DNA): TGTGCCAGCAAAGGAGGGACTAGCGGATTCTACAATGAGCAGTTCTTC.

V usage is TRBV5-6 and J usage is TRBJ1-4; 11 bases are shared with TRBD1. With V trimmed by 4 bases and J by 1 base, 0 bases remained unmatched. Germline V lookup: CDR1 SGHDT, CDR2 YYEEEE. This CDR3 spans 15 amino acids. This CDR3 is CASSGTGGTNEKLFF. The CDR3 DNA reads as TGTGCCAGCAGCGGGACAGGGGGAACTAATGAAAAACTGTTTTTT.

This chain connects TRBV5-6 to TRBJ1-1; TRBD1 agrees at 7 bases. Looked up from germline, CDR1 is SGHDT and CDR2 is YYEEEE. This CDR3 spans 16 amino acids. The V segment lost 4 bases and the J segment 5 bases; nucleotides outside the gene matches: 14. This CDR3 reads CASSPPSPAGGTEAFF. DNA for the CDR3: TGTGCCAGCAGCCCCCCCTCCCCGGCAGGGGGTACTGAAGCTTTCTTT.

This clonotype was observed a handful of times. This chain connects TRBV20-1 to TRBJ1-1; 7 nucleotides match TRBD1. With 3 bases clipped from V and 6 bases from J, the junction kept 7 bases outside the gene matches. Germline V lookup: CDR1 DFQATT, CDR2 SNEGSKA (reference sequence). This CDR3 is 13 amino acids long. The CDR3 protein is CSASHRTGAEAFF. The CDR3 DNA follows: TGCAGTGCTAGTCATCGGACAGGAGCTGAAGCTTTCTTT.

The genes are TRBV27 and TRBJ1-1; D unresolved. The length of the CDR3 is 13 residues. V was pared by 4 bases and J by 10 bases, with 16 bases between. Per germline, CDR1 MNHEY and CDR2 SMNVEV (reference sequence). DNA for the CDR3: TGTGCCAGCAGTTCTCAGGCAGCGGGAGCAGCTTTCTTT. Encoded protein: CASSSQAAGAAFF.

The chain carries TRBV6-2 or TRBV6-3 and TRBJ2-2, with 12 bases matching TRBD2. Per the germline V gene, CDR1 is MNHEY and CDR2 is SVGEGT. The trim removed 4 bases at V and 6 bases at J, leaving 12 bases unmatched. This CDR3 has 18 residues. CDR3 sequence (DNA): TGTGCCAGCAGTTTCCCGCCCCCTCTAGCGGGGGGGCCCGGGGAGCTGTTTTTT. Protein sequence: CASSFPPPLAGGPGELFF.

This clonotype was counted only a few times. The rearrangement uses TRBV12-5 and TRBJ1-2; D unclear. V was trimmed by 3 bases and J by 7 bases, leaving 9 bases between them. The germline gives CDR1 LGHNT, CDR2 FRNRAP. The CDR3 covers 12 residues. CDR3 sequence (DNA): TGTGCTAGTGGTTTTAGTAGTTCTGGCTACACCTTC. This encodes CASGFSSSGYTF.

This clonotype was observed a few times. The gene calls are TRBV4-3 and TRBJ2-7; 9 positions match TRBD1. The germline gives CDR1 LGHNA, CDR2 YSLEER. After removal of 3 bases from V and 4 bases from J, the junction contained 7 bases not matched to a gene. This CDR3 is 15 amino acids long. CDR3 sequence reads: CASSHSGTGTYEQYF. CDR3 DNA sequence: TGCGCCAGCAGCCACTCAGGGACAGGGACTTACGAGCAGTACTTC.

The DNA for the CDR3 is TGCGCCAGCAGCTGGGGACAGCCTACAGATACGCAGTATTTT. It codes for CASSWGQPTDTQYF. The chain uses TRBV5-1 and TRBJ2-3; 7 bases are shared with TRBD1. V shed 3 bases and J 3 bases; nucleotides not matched to a gene: 4. In germline, CDR1 is SGHRS, CDR2 YFSETQ. The CDR3 covers 14 residues. Looking up the rest from reference TRBV5-1 and TRBJ2-3 gives the full variable domain: KAGVTQTPRYLIKTRGQQVTLSCSPISGHRSVSWYQQTPGQGLQFLFEYFSETQRNKGNFPGRFSGRQFSNSRSEMNVSTLELGDSALYLCASSWGQPTDTQYFGPGTRLTVL.

This clonotype was detected a few times. V and J are TRBV3-1 and TRBJ1-2; TRBD1 agrees at 9 bases. V lost 8 bases to trimming and J lost 8 bases; unmatched junction nucleotides: 15. Germline CDR1 LGHDT, CDR2 YNNKEL (reference sequence). There are 15 residues in the CDR3. CDR3 region: CASSPQPTGGGGYTF. DNA of the CDR3: TGTGCCAGCTCTCCCCAACCGACAGGGGGAGGAGGCTACACCTTC.

The chain is built from TRBV28 and TRBJ1-4; the D is unclear. The CDR3 has 15 amino acids. V shed 2 bases and J shed 5 bases, with 12 bases lying between them. The germline V gene encodes CDR1 MDHEN and CDR2 SYDVKM. The CDR3 region has the DNA TGTGCCAGCAGTTTACCCCCCCAGCGGAATGAAAAACTGTTTTTT. Amino acid sequence: CASSLPPQRNEKLFF.

This chain uses TRBV6-1 with TRBJ2-2; D not resolved. This CDR3 has 13 residues. With 4 bases removed from V and 7 bases from J, the gap between germline ends came to 10 bases. Germline CDR1 MNHNS, CDR2 SASEGT. In DNA, the CDR3 is TGTGCCAGCAGTGTTCTATGGGGCGGGGAGCTGTTTTTT. It is translated as CASSVLWGGELFF.

The genes are TRBV3-1 and TRBJ2-3, with unresolved D. Trimming pared 2 bases from V and 2 bases from J, leaving 26 bases between. The CDR3 sequence is 20 residues long. The V gene's germline CDR1 is LGHDT and CDR2 YNNKEL (reference sequence). CDR3 loop: CASSQLRATTAGWDTDTQYF. The CDR3 coding sequence is TGTGCCAGCAGCCAACTCCGGGCTACTACAGCCGGGTGGGACACAGATACGCAGTATTTT.

This clonotype was observed a few times. The V gene is TRBV20-1, the J gene TRBJ2-7; 11 nucleotides match TRBD2. CDR1 is DFQATT, CDR2 SNEGSKA, per germline (reference sequence). The CDR3 loop spans 17 amino acids. V lost 0 bases to trimming and J lost 0 bases; unmatched junction nucleotides: 7. The CDR3 bases are TGCAGTGCTAGAGAACTAGCGGGGGCCTTGAGCTCCTACGAGCAGTACTTC. Its protein product is CSARELAGALSSYEQYF.

This chain links TRBV10-3 with TRBJ2-1, with TRBD2 matching 9 bases. V dropped 11 bases and J dropped 5; count of bases not matched to a gene: 10. This CDR3 has 14 amino acids. Germline values: CDR1 ENHRY, CDR2 SYGVKD. Written as DNA, the CDR3 is TGTGCCCACAAGAGCGGGGGGAAAGACAATGAGCAGTTCTTC. Translating gives CAHKSGGKDNEQFF.

This clonotype was picked up one time. The V call is TRBV9, the J call TRBJ1-6; possible D gene TRBD1, 5 bases. The CDR3 runs 14 residues. Per the germline V gene, CDR1 is SGDLS and CDR2 is YYNGEE. The ends were cut back, 2 bases at V and 5 bases at J, with 8 bases in the middle. CDR3 residues: CASSVGLDNSPLHF. The CDR3 DNA reads as TGTGCCAGCAGCGTGGGACTGGATAATTCACCCCTCCACTTT.

This clonotype was observed a few times. The chain couples TRBV27 to TRBJ2-1, with 9 bases identical to TRBD1. The V gene's germline CDR1 is MNHEY and CDR2 SMNVEV (reference sequence). V gave up 2 bases and J gave up 7 bases; unmatched junction bases: 6. The CDR3 has 15 residues. CDR3 in amino acids: CASSLGYRGLNEQFF. The CDR3 DNA reads TGTGCCAGCAGTTTAGGCTACAGGGGGCTAAATGAGCAGTTCTTC.

This clonotype has a handful of counts. The chain is built from TRBV19 and TRBJ1-2, with D possibly being TRBD1 (5 bases). The ends were cut back, 6 bases at V and 0 bases at J, with 20 bases in the middle. Germline V gene lookup returns CDR1 LNHDA and CDR2 SQIVND (reference sequence). The CDR3 covers 17 residues. CDR3 loop: CASRPRDSFDSNYGYTF. CDR3 DNA sequence: TGTGCCAGTAGACCTCGGGACTCCTTTGATTCTAACTATGGCTACACCTTC.

This clonotype was counted a few times. V gene TRBV10-3 combines with J gene TRBJ2-7, with 8 positions matching TRBD2. The CDR3 contains 15 residues. The V gene end was trimmed by 3 bases and the J gene end by 1 base; junction bases not matched to a gene: 5. Germline V CDR1 and CDR2: ENHRY, SYGVKD. Written as DNA, the CDR3 is TGTGCCATCAGTGAAGCGGGGGCGGGGTCCTACGAGCAGTACTTC. Its protein product is CAISEAGAGSYEQYF.

The chain recombines TRBV7-2 with TRBJ2-2; D gene unclear. Germline CDR1 and CDR2: SGHTA and FQGNSA. The CDR3 is made up of 16 amino acids. V was trimmed by 2 bases and J by 3 bases, leaving 13 bases between them. CDR3 protein: CASSLLGPPYTGELFF. CDR3 in DNA: TGTGCCAGCAGCTTATTAGGGCCTCCGTACACCGGGGAGCTGTTTTTT.